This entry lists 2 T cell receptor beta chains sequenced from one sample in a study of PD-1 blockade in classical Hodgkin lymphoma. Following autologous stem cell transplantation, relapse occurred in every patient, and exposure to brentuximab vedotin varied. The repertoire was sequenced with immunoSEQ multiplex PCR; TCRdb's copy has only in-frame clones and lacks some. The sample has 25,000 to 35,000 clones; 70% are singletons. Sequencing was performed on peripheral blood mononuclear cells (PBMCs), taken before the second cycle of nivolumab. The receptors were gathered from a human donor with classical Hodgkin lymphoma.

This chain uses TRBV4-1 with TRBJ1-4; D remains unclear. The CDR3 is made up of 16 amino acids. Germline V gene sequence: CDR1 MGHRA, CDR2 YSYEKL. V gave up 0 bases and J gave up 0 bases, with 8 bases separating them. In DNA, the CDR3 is TGCGCCAGCAGCCAAGAGGGGATTGCAACTAATGAAAAACTGTTTTTT. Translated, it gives CASSQEGIATNEKLFF.

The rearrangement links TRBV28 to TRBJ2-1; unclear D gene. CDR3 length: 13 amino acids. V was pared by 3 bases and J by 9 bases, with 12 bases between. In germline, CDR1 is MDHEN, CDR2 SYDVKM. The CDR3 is CASSFRLDGEQFF. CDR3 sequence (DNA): TGTGCCAGCAGTTTTAGGCTCGATGGTGAGCAGTTCTTC.